The sequence of this T cell receptor (beta chain) was determined in a study of T cell responses to AZD1222 COVID-19 vaccine. Study-wide results and limits: Donors were largely white British and mainly female; clonal diversity was possibly underestimated. The breadth and depth of Spike-specific TCRs increased once two AZD1222 doses had been given.

Pooling was applied to second doses at about 4 or about 12 weeks. TCRdb keeps only in-frame clones here, not all; method: immunoSEQ multiplex PCR. The sample records some 140,000 clones, over 80% being singletons. As for this clone: Its matching antigen is unknown.

The source of this sequence is an adult who received the AZD1222 COVID-19 vaccine. Sequenced material: peripheral blood, taken 28 days after the second AZD1222 dose.

CDR3 sequence (DNA): TGTGCCAGCAGTCCGGGGACAGGGGGGAGTCAGCCCCAGCATTTT. This encodes CASSPGTGGSQPQHF. The chain is built from TRBV27 and TRBJ1-5, with 11 bases matching TRBD1. This CDR3 has 15 amino acids. V shed 5 bases, J shed 6 bases, and the junction held 6 bases outside the gene matches. The germline V gene encodes CDR1 MNHEY and CDR2 SMNVEV (reference sequence).